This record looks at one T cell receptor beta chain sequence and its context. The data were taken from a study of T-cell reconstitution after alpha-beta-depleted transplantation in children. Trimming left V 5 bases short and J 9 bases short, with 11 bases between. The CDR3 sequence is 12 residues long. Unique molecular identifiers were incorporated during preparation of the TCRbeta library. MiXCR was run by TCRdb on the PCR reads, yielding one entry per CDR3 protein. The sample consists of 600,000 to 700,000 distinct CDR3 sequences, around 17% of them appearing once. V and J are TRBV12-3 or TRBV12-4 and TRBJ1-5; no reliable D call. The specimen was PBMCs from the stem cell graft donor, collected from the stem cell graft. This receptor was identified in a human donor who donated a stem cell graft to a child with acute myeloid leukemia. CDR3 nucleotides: TGTGCCAGCAGTCCCTACGGAGCGCCCCAGCATTTT. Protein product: CASSPYGAPQHF.